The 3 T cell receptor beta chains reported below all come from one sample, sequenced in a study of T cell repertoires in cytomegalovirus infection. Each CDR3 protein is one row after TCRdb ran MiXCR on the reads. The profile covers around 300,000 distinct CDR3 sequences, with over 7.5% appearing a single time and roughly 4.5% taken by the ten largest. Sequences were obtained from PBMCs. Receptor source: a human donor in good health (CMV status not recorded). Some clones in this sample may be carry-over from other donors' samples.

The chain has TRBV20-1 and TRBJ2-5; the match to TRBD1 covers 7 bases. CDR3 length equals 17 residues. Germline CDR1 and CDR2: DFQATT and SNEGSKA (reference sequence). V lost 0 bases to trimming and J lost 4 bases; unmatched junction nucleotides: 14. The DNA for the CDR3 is TGCAGTGCTAGAGATCTAAAGGGGGCAGGGATGGCAGAGACCCAGTACTTC. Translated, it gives CSARDLKGAGMAETQYF.

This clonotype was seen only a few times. CDR3 DNA: TGTGCTAGTGGTTTGGGGACTAGCGGGACAGATACGCAGTATTTT. It translates to CASGLGTSGTDTQYF. This chain links TRBV12-5 with TRBJ2-3, with 11 positions matching TRBD2. The V gene end was trimmed by 1 base and the J gene end by 3 bases; junction bases not matched to a gene: 0. Per germline, CDR1 LGHNT and CDR2 FRNRAP. The CDR3 sequence is 15 residues long.

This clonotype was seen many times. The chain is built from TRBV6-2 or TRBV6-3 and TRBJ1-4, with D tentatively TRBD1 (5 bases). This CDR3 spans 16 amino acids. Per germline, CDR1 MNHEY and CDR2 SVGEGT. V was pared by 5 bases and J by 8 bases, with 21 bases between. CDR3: CASSPSPGELKEKLFF. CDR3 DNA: TGTGCCAGCAGTCCTTCTCCGGGGGAATTAAAAGAAAAACTGTTTTTT.